This T cell receptor beta chain appears in the sequencing data of a study of blood T cell repertoires in COVID-19. Study at large: Samples came from the United States, Italy and Spain, spanning acute and convalescent COVID-19.

Germline CDR1 is SQVTM and CDR2 is ANQGSEA. V lost 6 bases, J lost 5 bases, and 5 bases stayed unmatched. This CDR3 is built from 13 residues. Original analysis: The authors estimated nucleated cell counts from reference gene primer amplification. The repertoire was sequenced with immunoSEQ multiplex PCR; TCRdb's copy has only in-frame clones and lacks some. That table gives V, J and clone size, and the DNA gave D and trimming. This table has some 190,000 clones, around 82% appearing once. Seattle's enrolled individuals joined amid active infection and were then monitored longitudinally. The V and J genes are TRBV29-1 and TRBJ1-4, with 8 bases lining up with TRBD1. This clonotype was obtained from a man older than 75 with COVID-19, enrolled during active disease. The specimen was peripheral blood. DNA of the CDR3: TGCAGCGTAAACAGGGGGGACAATGAAAAACTGTTTTTT. The encoded protein is CSVNRGDNEKLFF.